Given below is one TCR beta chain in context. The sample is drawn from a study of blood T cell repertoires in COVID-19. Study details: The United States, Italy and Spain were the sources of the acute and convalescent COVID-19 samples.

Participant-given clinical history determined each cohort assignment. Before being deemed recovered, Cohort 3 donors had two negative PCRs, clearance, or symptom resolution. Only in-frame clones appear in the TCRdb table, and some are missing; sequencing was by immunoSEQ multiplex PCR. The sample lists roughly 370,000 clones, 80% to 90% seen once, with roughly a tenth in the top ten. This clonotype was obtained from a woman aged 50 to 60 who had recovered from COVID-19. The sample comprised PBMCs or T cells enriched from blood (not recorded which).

CDR3 region: CASSSGQNTEAFF. The CDR3 nucleotides are TGTGCCAGCAGCTCGGGACAGAACACTGAAGCTTTCTTT. The chain is built from TRBV7-9 and TRBJ1-1; tentatively, D is TRBD1 (6 bases). CDR3 length: 13 residues. V lost 4 bases and J 1 base, leaving 7 bases between the germline ends. Per germline, CDR1 SEHNR and CDR2 FQNEAQ (reference sequence). Full variable domain (missing parts from reference TRBV7-9 and TRBJ1-1): DTGVSQNPRHKITKRGQNVTFRCDPISEHNRLYWYRQTLGQGPEFLTYFQNEAQLEKSRLLSDRFSAERPKGSFSTLEIQRTEQGDSAMYLCASSSGQNTEAFFGQGTRLTVV.